This entry lists 15 T cell receptor beta chains sequenced from one sample in a study of OX40 agonist ivuxolimab in advanced cancers. The protocol used for the library was the immunoSEQ multiplex PCR assay. The immuneACCESS repertoire file appears here via TCRdb, limited to in-frame rearrangements. These files lack a portion of the clones; in checked studies, under half of the deficit traces to unresolved V genes, and the cause of the others is not known. The sample table contains 77,000 or so clones; only one count was recorded for more than 80% of them. The top ten constitute 2.2% of the sample. The sample in question was CD4+ or CD8+ T cells sorted from blood, obtained in a trial of the OX40 agonist ivuxolimab. Source of these receptors: an adult with an advanced solid tumor such as melanoma, head and neck, liver or kidney cancer.

The chain employs TRBV10-3 and TRBJ2-5, with D possibly TRBD2 on 5 matching bases. This CDR3 region has 12 residues. Trimming took off 0 bases at V and 8 bases at J, with 7 bases between the two ends. Germline CDR1 reads ENHRY; CDR2 reads SYGVKD. The CDR3 loop is CAISESGDTQYF. The CDR3 nucleotides are TGTGCCATCAGTGAGTCGGGAGATACCCAGTACTTC.

The rearrangement links TRBV7-3 to TRBJ2-2; D is possibly TRBD1 (6 bases). Trimming pared 2 bases from V and 11 bases from J, leaving 18 bases between. Per the germline V gene, CDR1 is SGHTA and CDR2 is FQGTGA. There are 15 residues in the CDR3. The CDR3 DNA is TGTGCCAGCAGCTTAGTGGGCAGGGGTGAATCCGAGCTGTTTTTT. Amino acid sequence: CASSLVGRGESELFF.

The sample holds one count of this clone. The chain combines TRBV19 with TRBJ2-1; possibly TRBD1 for D (6 bases). CDR3 length: 16 residues. V lost 5 bases and J lost 1, with 15 bases in between. Germline CDR1 and CDR2: LNHDA and SQIVND (reference sequence). The CDR3 DNA reads as TGTGCCAGTAGTGGCCTGGACAGCCTATCCTACAATGAGCAGTTCTTC. Its translation is CASSGLDSLSYNEQFF.

The V call is TRBV2, the J call TRBJ2-5; TRBD1 is a possible D gene (6 bases). The V gene's germline CDR1 is SNHLY and CDR2 FYNNEI. Trimming removed 6 bases at V and 2 bases at J, with 10 bases between. This CDR3 has 13 amino acids. CDR3 bases: TGTGCCAGCAGGTACAGGGCACAAGAGACCCAGTACTTC. Translated, it gives CASRYRAQETQYF. The full variable domain, rest sourced from reference TRBV2 and TRBJ2-5, is EPEVTQTPSHQVTQMGQEVILRCVPISNHLYFYWYRQILGQKVEFLVSFYNNEISEKSEIFDDQFSVERPDGSNFTLKIRSTKLEDSAMYFCASRYRAQETQYFGPGTRLLVL.

The chain joins TRBV29-1 to TRBJ2-3, with no clear D. This CDR3 has 12 residues. Per germline, CDR1 SQVTM and CDR2 ANQGSEA. The V gene lost 7 bases and the J gene lost 5 bases, with 13 bases spanning the gap. CDR3 bases: TGCAGCGCGACGGAAACGGGAGATACGCAGTATTTT. Encoded protein: CSATETGDTQYF.

V usage is TRBV4-1 and J usage is TRBJ2-2, with D perhaps TRBD1 (6 bases). Germline loops: CDR1 MGHRA, CDR2 YSYEKL. Trimming cost V 5 bases and J 5 bases, with 18 bases left between them. The CDR3 length is 16 residues. CDR3 DNA sequence: TGCGCCAGCAGCTACCCGGGACAAGGTTTAACCGGGGAGCTGTTTTTT. This codes for CASSYPGQGLTGELFF.

The chain joins TRBV5-1 to TRBJ1-3; the D is unclear. This CDR3 region has 13 residues. Per the germline V gene, CDR1 is SGHRS and CDR2 is YFSETQ. V was trimmed by 7 bases and J by 0 bases, leaving 8 bases between them. CDR3 region: CASSDFSGNTIYF. In DNA form, the CDR3 reads TGCGCCAGCTCTGATTTCTCTGGAAACACCATATATTTT.

The chain carries TRBV25-1 and TRBJ1-2, with D unresolved. Germline lookup yields CDR1 MGHDK and CDR2 SYGVNS. The CDR3 loop spans 13 amino acids. V lost 2 bases and J lost 2, with 6 bases in between. In DNA form, the CDR3 reads TGTGCCAGCAGTGAAGTCTGGAACTATGGCTACACCTTC. This codes for CASSEVWNYGYTF.

The CDR3 loop reads CASSLALADKETQYF. The CDR3 DNA reads as TGCGCCAGCAGCTTGGCCTTGGCAGATAAAGAGACCCAGTACTTC. The V and J genes are TRBV5-1 and TRBJ2-5; D not resolved. The CDR3 is 15 residues long. The germline V gene encodes CDR1 SGHRS and CDR2 YFSETQ. The V end lost 0 bases, the J end lost 3 bases, and 12 bases lay between the germline ends. Full variable domain (rest looked up from reference TRBV5-1 and TRBJ2-5): KAGVTQTPRYLIKTRGQQVTLSCSPISGHRSVSWYQQTPGQGLQFLFEYFSETQRNKGNFPGRFSGRQFSNSRSEMNVSTLELGDSALYLCASSLALADKETQYFGPGTRLLVL.

The rearrangement joins TRBV7-3 to TRBJ2-1; D is perhaps TRBD2 (5 bases). The CDR3 is made up of 14 amino acids. The germline V and J ends were trimmed by 5 bases and 5 bases, with 13 bases remaining between them. CDR1 and CDR2 (germline): SGHTA, FQGTGA. The CDR3: CASSLGGSNNEQFF. The CDR3 nucleotides read TGTGCCAGCAGCCTTGGAGGCTCGAACAATGAGCAGTTCTTC.

This chain connects TRBV7-8 to TRBJ1-3, with D unclear. Germline V gene sequence: CDR1 SGHVS, CDR2 FQNEAQ. V was shortened by 4 bases and J by 0 bases, with 13 bases between the two germline ends. The CDR3 consists of 16 residues. The DNA for the CDR3 is TGTGCCAGCAGCTGGAACCGGGCCCTCTCTGGAAACACCATATATTTT. It translates to CASSWNRALSGNTIYF.

This chain uses TRBV19 with TRBJ2-2; TRBD2 agrees at 9 bases. Trimming at V came to 5 bases and at J to 2 bases, leaving 21 bases not matched to a gene. The V gene's germline CDR1 is LNHDA and CDR2 SQIVND (reference sequence). This CDR3 spans 21 amino acids. The CDR3 sequence is CASSPRGLAVAGAHNTGELFF. DNA for the CDR3: TGTGCCAGTAGTCCCCGGGGGCTCGCGGTAGCGGGAGCTCATAACACCGGGGAGCTGTTTTTT.

The rearrangement links TRBV11-2 to TRBJ1-1, with D possibly being TRBD1 (6 bases). The length of the CDR3 is 14 residues. V was clipped by 4 bases and J by 7 bases, with 16 bases between them. Germline V gene sequence: CDR1 SGHAT, CDR2 FQNNGV. The DNA of the CDR3 is TGTGCCAGCAGCTCCCGGACAGCCAAGGGTGAAGCTTTCTTT. Its protein is CASSSRTAKGEAFF. Full variable domain (missing parts from reference TRBV11-2 and TRBJ1-1): EAGVAQSPRYKIIEKRQSVAFWCNPISGHATLYWYQQILGQGPKLLIQFQNNGVVDDSQLPKDRFSAERLKGVDSTLKIQPAKLEDSAVYLCASSSRTAKGEAFFGQGTRLTVV.

V usage is TRBV6-5 and J usage is TRBJ2-5; D perhaps matches TRBD2 (5 bases). This CDR3 spans 14 amino acids. In germline, CDR1 is MNHEY, CDR2 SVGAGI. V lost 0 bases and J 3 bases, leaving 8 bases between the germline ends. In nucleotides, the CDR3 is TGTGCCAGCAGTTACTCACTAGTCAAAGAGACCCAGTACTTC. Translating it yields CASSYSLVKETQYF.

The genes are TRBV18 and TRBJ2-5; D is undetermined. Germline V CDR1 and CDR2: KGHSH, LQKENI. There are 15 residues in the CDR3. Trimming stripped 2 bases from V and 3 bases from J, with 13 bases between. The CDR3, as DNA: TGTGCCAGCTCACCAATTACTGCCCACAAAGAGACCCAGTACTTC. Translating it yields CASSPITAHKETQYF.